This T cell receptor beta chain appears in the sequencing data of a study of OX40 agonist ivuxolimab in advanced cancers. Overall study context: The dose-escalation group included hepatocellular carcinoma, melanoma, renal cell carcinoma and head and neck cancer. Overall study results and limits: At 0.1 to 3.0 mg/kg and by week 6, clonal expansion occurred in CD4+ and CD8+ blood T cells.

The V end was cut by 3 bases, the J end by 9 bases, with 15 bases between. The CDR3 loop spans 14 amino acids. The V gene's germline CDR1 is WNHNN and CDR2 SYGVQD (reference sequence). Concerning this clone: Its antigen remains unidentified.

The protocol was immunoSEQ multiplex PCR, while the TCRdb copy is restricted to in-frame clones and leaves out a portion. The sample contains 85,000 to 95,000 clones, approximately 92% of which appear only once. This chain connects TRBV10-1 to TRBJ2-1; D gene ambiguous. This clonotype was sampled from an adult with an advanced solid tumor such as melanoma, head and neck, liver or kidney cancer. Specimen: CD4+ or CD8+ T cells sorted from blood, collected in a trial of the OX40 agonist ivuxolimab. CDR3 nucleotides: TGCGCCAGCAGTGACGGAAGGTGCATCGGTGAGCAGTTCTTC. Translation: CASSDGRCIGEQFF.